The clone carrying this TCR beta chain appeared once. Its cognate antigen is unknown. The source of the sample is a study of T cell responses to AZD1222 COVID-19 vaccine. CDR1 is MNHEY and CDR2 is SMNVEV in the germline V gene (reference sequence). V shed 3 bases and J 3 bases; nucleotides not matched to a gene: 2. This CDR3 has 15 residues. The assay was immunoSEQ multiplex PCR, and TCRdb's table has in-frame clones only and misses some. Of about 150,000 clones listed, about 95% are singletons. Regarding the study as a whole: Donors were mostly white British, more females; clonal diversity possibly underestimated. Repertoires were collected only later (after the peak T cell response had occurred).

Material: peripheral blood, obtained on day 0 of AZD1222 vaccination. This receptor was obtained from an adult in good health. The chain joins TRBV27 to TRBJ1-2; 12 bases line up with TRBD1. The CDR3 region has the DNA TGTGCCAGCAGTTTGGGACAGGGGGCGTACTATGGCTACACCTTC. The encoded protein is CASSLGQGAYYGYTF.